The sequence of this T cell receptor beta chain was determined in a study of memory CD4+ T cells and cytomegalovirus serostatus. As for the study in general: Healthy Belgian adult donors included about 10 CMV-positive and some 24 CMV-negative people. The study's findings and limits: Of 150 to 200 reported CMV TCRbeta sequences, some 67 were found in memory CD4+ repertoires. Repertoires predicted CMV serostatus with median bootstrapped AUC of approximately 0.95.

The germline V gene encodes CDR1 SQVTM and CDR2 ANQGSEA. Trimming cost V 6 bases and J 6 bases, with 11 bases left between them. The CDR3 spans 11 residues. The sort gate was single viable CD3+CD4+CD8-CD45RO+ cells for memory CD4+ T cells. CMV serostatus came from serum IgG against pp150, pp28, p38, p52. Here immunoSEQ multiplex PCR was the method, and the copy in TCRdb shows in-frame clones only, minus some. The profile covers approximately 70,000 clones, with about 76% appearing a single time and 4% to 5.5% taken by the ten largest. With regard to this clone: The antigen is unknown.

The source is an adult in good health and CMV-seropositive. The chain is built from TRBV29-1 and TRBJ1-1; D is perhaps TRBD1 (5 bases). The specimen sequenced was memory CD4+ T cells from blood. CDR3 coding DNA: TGCAGCGTACTGACGGGACCTGAAGCTTTCTTT. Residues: CSVLTGPEAFF.